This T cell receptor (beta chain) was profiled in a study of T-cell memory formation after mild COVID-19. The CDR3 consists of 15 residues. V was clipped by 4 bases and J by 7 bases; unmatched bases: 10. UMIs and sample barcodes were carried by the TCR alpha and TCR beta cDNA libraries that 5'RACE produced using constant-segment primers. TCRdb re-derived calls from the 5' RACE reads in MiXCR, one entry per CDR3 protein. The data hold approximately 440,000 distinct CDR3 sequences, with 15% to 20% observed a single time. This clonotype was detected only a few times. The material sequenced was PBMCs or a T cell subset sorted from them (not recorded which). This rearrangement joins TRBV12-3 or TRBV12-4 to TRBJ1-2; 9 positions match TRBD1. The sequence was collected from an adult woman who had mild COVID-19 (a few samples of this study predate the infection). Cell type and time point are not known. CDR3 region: CASSSQGALWSGYTF. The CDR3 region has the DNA TGTGCCAGCAGTTCACAGGGGGCGCTTTGGTCTGGCTACACCTTC.